The 29 T cell receptor beta chains below all came from one sample that was sequenced in a study of blood T cell repertoires in COVID-19. Clones were read by immunoSEQ multiplex PCR, and TCRdb kept only the in-frame ones, dropping some. The table shows over 200,000 clones, with around 75% occurring only once. The source material was peripheral blood. These receptors were obtained from a human donor in a cohort sampled during active COVID-19.

This chain uses TRBV29-1 with TRBJ2-7, with 7 bases matching TRBD1. This CDR3 has 13 amino acids. In germline, CDR1 is SQVTM, CDR2 ANQGSEA. After removal of 5 bases from V and 4 bases from J, the junction contained 8 bases not matched to a gene. DNA for the CDR3: TGCAGCGTTACCCCAGGGGGACAGTACGAGCAGTACTTC. This sequence encodes CSVTPGGQYEQYF.

The V call is TRBV28, the J call TRBJ1-2; 9 bases are shared with TRBD1. The CDR3 is 15 amino acids. Germline V gene lookup returns CDR1 MDHEN and CDR2 SYDVKM. Trimming took 3 bases from V and 4 from J; bases not matched to a gene: 6. CDR3 sequence: CASSFGDREGYGYTF. In DNA, the CDR3 is TGTGCCAGCAGTTTCGGGGACAGGGAAGGCTATGGCTACACCTTC.

This chain uses TRBV5-4 with TRBJ2-1; the D gene is possibly TRBD2 (7 bases). Trimming pared 4 bases from V and 0 bases from J, leaving 20 bases between. Germline V gives CDR1 SGHNT, CDR2 YYREEE (reference sequence). This CDR3 comprises 18 residues. The CDR3 nucleotides read TGTGCCAGCAGCCCCAGGCCTAGCGGACAGAGCTCCTACAATGAGCAGTTCTTC. This translates into CASSPRPSGQSSYNEQFF.

The chain employs TRBV6-5 and TRBJ1-3, with 8 bases matching TRBD1. With 6 bases clipped from V and 7 bases from J, the junction kept 11 bases outside the gene matches. Germline V gene lookup returns CDR1 MNHEY and CDR2 SVGAGI. This CDR3 comprises 15 residues. The CDR3 DNA reads TGTGCCAGCAGCCTCACCCGACAGGGGAAGAACACCATATATTTT. The encoded protein is CASSLTRQGKNTIYF.

This clone was detected only once. This chain uses TRBV14 with TRBJ2-3; 9 nucleotides agree with TRBD2. The CDR3 is made up of 15 amino acids. Per germline, CDR1 SGHDN and CDR2 FVKESK. V lost 4 bases to trimming and J lost 3 bases; unmatched junction nucleotides: 5. DNA for the CDR3: TGTGCCAGCAGCCTCCAGAGCGGGAGGACAGATACGCAGTATTTT. It is translated as CASSLQSGRTDTQYF.

This clone was seen just once. The V call is TRBV7-2, the J call TRBJ2-5, with a weak D call TRBD2 (5 bases). Germline CDR1 SGHTA, CDR2 FQGNSA. The CDR3 loop spans 17 amino acids. V lost 1 base and J 2 bases, leaving 17 bases between the germline ends. CDR3 loop: CASSLEKGILVQETQYF. The CDR3 coding sequence is TGTGCCAGCAGCTTAGAAAAAGGGATACTAGTACAAGAGACCCAGTACTTC.

This clone rates as medium-sized. The V call is TRBV27, the J call TRBJ2-1; 8 bases agree with TRBD2. V dropped 4 bases and J dropped 8; count of bases not matched to a gene: 7. Germline V gene sequence: CDR1 MNHEY, CDR2 SMNVEV (reference sequence). This CDR3 contains 14 residues. The CDR3 DNA reads TGTGCCAGCAGTTCTCGGGAGGGCCGGGATGAGCAGTTCTTC. It codes for CASSSREGRDEQFF.

The chain uses TRBV7-9 and TRBJ1-4, with TRBD1 identical over 11 bases. Germline CDR1 reads SEHNR; CDR2 reads FQNEAQ (reference sequence). The length of the CDR3 is 16 residues. Germline trimming cut 4 bases from V and 5 bases from J; bases unmatched to any gene: 6. The CDR3 is CASSSDRGRLNEKLFF. CDR3 bases: TGTGCCAGCAGCTCGGACAGGGGGCGCCTAAATGAAAAACTGTTTTTT.

The chain has TRBV7-3 and TRBJ1-1; no clear D gene. V lost 2 bases to trimming and J lost 4 bases, with 8 bases between them. CDR3 length: 13 residues. Germline CDR1 is SGHTA and CDR2 is FQGTGA. The CDR3 DNA sequence: TGTGCCAGCAGCTTAGGGAGCCCCACTGAAGCTTTCTTT. The encoded protein is CASSLGSPTEAFF.

The genes are TRBV4-3 and TRBJ1-2; D not resolved. The germline V gene encodes CDR1 LGHNA and CDR2 YSLEER. Trimming shortened V by 0 bases and J by 5 bases, and 13 bases separated the two germline ends. CDR3 length: 15 amino acids. Written as DNA, the CDR3 is TGCGCCAGCAGCCAAGATGCGAGGGCTCGGTATGGCTACACCTTC. Residues: CASSQDARARYGYTF.

This rearrangement joins TRBV5-1 to TRBJ2-3; 8 nucleotides line up with TRBD2. V gave up 3 bases and J gave up 0 bases; unmatched junction bases: 6. In germline, CDR1 is SGHRS, CDR2 YFSETQ. CDR3 length equals 16 residues. DNA of the CDR3: TGCGCCAGCAGCTCACAACTAGCGGTTAGCACAGATACGCAGTATTTT. The encoded protein is CASSSQLAVSTDTQYF.

The chain joins TRBV28 to TRBJ2-5, with TRBD2 matching 10 bases. The junction had 8 bases not matched to a gene; V was cut back by 3 bases and J by 7 bases. CDR1 MDHEN and CDR2 SYDVKM come from the germline V gene. This CDR3 is built from 15 residues. DNA for the CDR3: TGTGCCAGCAGTTTCCTAGCGGGAGTGAGGGGGACCCAGTACTTC. Translation gives CASSFLAGVRGTQYF.

The chain employs TRBV30 and TRBJ1-1; 9 bases are a match to TRBD1. V gave up 4 bases and J gave up 4 bases; unmatched junction bases: 4. CDR1 and CDR2 from the germline V gene are GTSNPN and SVGIG (reference sequence). There are 13 residues in the CDR3. The CDR3 loop is CAWTKTGGTEAFF. The CDR3 nucleotides read TGTGCCTGGACCAAGACAGGGGGCACTGAAGCTTTCTTT.

This chain links TRBV7-2 with TRBJ2-7; TRBD1 might be the D (6 bases). This CDR3 contains 17 residues. V was clipped by 4 bases and J by 4 bases, with 23 bases between them. Germline assignment: CDR1 SGHTA and CDR2 FQGNSA. CDR3: CASSSPFHRGQSYEQYF. CDR3 nucleotides: TGTGCCAGCAGCTCTCCTTTCCACCGAGGACAGAGTTACGAGCAGTACTTC. Supplemented by reference TRBV7-2 and TRBJ2-7, the full variable domain reads GAGVSQSPSNKVTEKGKDVELRCDPISGHTALYWYRQSLGQGLEFLIYFQGNSAPDKSGLPSDRFSAERTGGSVSTLTIQRTQQEDSAVYLCASSSPFHRGQSYEQYFGPGTRLTVT.

The gene calls are TRBV4-2 and TRBJ1-5; D call uncertain. The germline V and J ends were trimmed by 1 base and 5 bases, with 12 bases remaining between them. This CDR3 spans 15 amino acids. The germline gives CDR1 LGHNA, CDR2 YNFKEQ. CDR3 residues: CASSQVDSGDQPQHF. The DNA of the CDR3 is TGTGCCAGCAGCCAAGTTGACTCCGGAGATCAGCCCCAGCATTTT.

The chain's CDR3 is CASSLAGSTNEKLFF. The CDR3 nucleotides read TGTGCCAGCAGCCTCGCCGGGAGTACTAATGAAAAACTGTTTTTT. The chain joins TRBV13 to TRBJ1-4; D remains ambiguous. V dropped 5 bases and J dropped 2 bases, with 12 bases sitting between them. The V gene's germline CDR1 is PRHDT and CDR2 FYEKMQ (reference sequence). This CDR3 contains 15 residues.

The chain recombines TRBV5-1 with TRBJ2-1; 9 nucleotides match TRBD2. The CDR3 loop spans 15 amino acids. Trimming at V came to 4 bases and at J to 2 bases, leaving 4 bases not matched to a gene. From germline, CDR1 is SGHRS and CDR2 YFSETQ. This chain's CDR3 is CASSPGLATYNEQFF. The CDR3 nucleotides are TGCGCCAGCAGCCCCGGACTAGCGACCTACAATGAGCAGTTCTTC.

The gene calls are TRBV15 and TRBJ1-4, with D possibly matching TRBD1 (5 bases). Germline values: CDR1 LNHNV, CDR2 YYDKDF (reference sequence). This CDR3 is built from 16 residues. The germline V and J ends were trimmed by 5 bases and 6 bases, with 19 bases remaining between them. The CDR3 nucleotides are TGTGCCACCAGCGGATCCGGGGGTGGCCCCTATGAAAAACTGTTTTTT. Protein product: CATSGSGGGPYEKLFF.

This clone was recorded a few times. The chain joins TRBV6-5 to TRBJ2-7, with 8 bases aligning to TRBD1. This CDR3 is 13 amino acids long. From germline, CDR1 is MNHEY and CDR2 SVGAGI. With V trimmed by 10 bases and J by 4 bases, 9 bases remained unmatched. This chain's CDR3 is CATRQGASYEQYF. CDR3 nucleotides: TGTGCCACTAGGCAGGGGGCATCGTACGAGCAGTACTTC.

The V gene is TRBV7-2, the J gene TRBJ2-7; 8 bases line up with TRBD1. The ends lost 1 base at V and 2 bases at J; junction bases unmatched: 4. Germline V gene lookup returns CDR1 SGHTA and CDR2 FQGNSA. CDR3 length: 15 amino acids. For the CDR3, the DNA is TGTGCCAGCAGCTTAGGACAGGGGCTCACCTACGAGCAGTACTTC. Encoded protein: CASSLGQGLTYEQYF.

This clone was seen just once. The chain is built from TRBV3-1 (or the pseudogene TRBV3-2) and TRBJ1-3, with a weak D call TRBD1 (5 bases). The V and J ends lost 5 bases and 0 bases respectively, with 20 bases between them. Looked up from germline, CDR1 is LGHDT and CDR2 is YNNKEL (reference sequence). The CDR3 consists of 18 residues. The CDR3: CASSLYRNTLSSGNTIYF. CDR3 DNA sequence: TGTGCCAGCAGCTTATACAGGAACACCCTAAGCTCTGGAAACACCATATATTTT.

The CDR3, as DNA: TGTGCCATCAGTGACAGACAGGGAACCACAGATACGCAGTATTTT. Translated, it gives CAISDRQGTTDTQYF. J is TRBJ2-3 and V is TRBV10-3; TRBD1 agrees at 7 bases. This CDR3 is 15 amino acids long. The V gene's germline CDR1 is ENHRY and CDR2 SYGVKD. The V segment lost 3 bases and the J segment 2 bases; nucleotides outside the gene matches: 5.

The chain employs TRBV19 and TRBJ2-1; the match to TRBD2 covers 7 bases. The CDR3 consists of 15 residues. V lost 6 bases to trimming and J lost 9 bases; unmatched junction nucleotides: 14. Germline V gene sequence: CDR1 LNHDA, CDR2 SQIVND (reference sequence). The CDR3 loop reads CASRRLAHEDTEQFF. DNA for the CDR3: TGTGCCAGTAGGAGACTAGCACACGAGGACACTGAGCAGTTCTTC. The variable domain in full, completed from reference TRBV19 and TRBJ2-1, reads DGGITQSPKYLFRKEGQNVTLSCEQNLNHDAMYWYRQDPGQGLRLIYYSQIVNDFQKGDIAEGYSVSREKKESFPLTVTSAQKNPTAFYLCASRRLAHEDTEQFFGPGTRLTVL.

About this clone itself: Other DNA sequences from this sample encode an identical CDR3 as well. This rearrangement joins TRBV27 to TRBJ1-1, with D unclear. CDR3 length: 13 amino acids. Deletions cut 0 bases from V and 1 base from J, with 3 bases between. Germline lookup yields CDR1 MNHEY and CDR2 SMNVEV (reference sequence). This chain's CDR3 is CASSLSRNTEAFF. DNA for the CDR3: TGTGCCAGCAGTTTATCCAGGAACACTGAAGCTTTCTTT.

The chain employs TRBV5-8 and TRBJ2-7; D is perhaps TRBD2 (6 bases). The CDR3 totals 14 residues. The V end lost 3 bases, the J end lost 0 bases, and 10 bases lay between the germline ends. CDR1 and CDR2 from the germline V gene are SGHTS and YDEGEE. The chain's CDR3 is CASSSGLTSYEQYF. Here the CDR3 DNA reads TGTGCCAGCAGCTCGGGACTCACCTCCTACGAGCAGTACTTC. Full variable domain (remainder filled in from reference TRBV5-8 and TRBJ2-7): EAGVTQSPTHLIKTRGQQATLRCSPISGHTSVYWYQQALGLGLQFLLWYDEGEERNRGNFPPRFSGRQFPNYSSELNVNALELEDSALYLCASSSGLTSYEQYFGPGTRLTVT.

The chain links TRBV5-1 to TRBJ2-1, with 12 bases fitting TRBD2. The CDR3 is 16 residues long. After removal of 3 bases from V and 7 bases from J, the junction contained 8 bases not matched to a gene. CDR1 is SGHRS and CDR2 is YFSETQ in the germline V gene. CDR3 nucleotides: TGCGCCAGCAGCTCGACTAGCGGGAGCCCCTGGAATGAGCAGTTCTTC. Protein sequence: CASSSTSGSPWNEQFF.

The chain carries TRBV30 and TRBJ2-3, with 13 bases that match TRBD2. Looked up from germline, CDR1 is GTSNPN and CDR2 is SVGIG (reference sequence). This CDR3 is 18 amino acids long. The junction had 6 bases not matched to a gene; V was cut back by 0 bases and J by 0 bases. Here the CDR3 reads CAWSVLRTSGRSTDTQYF. The CDR3 bases are TGTGCCTGGAGTGTACTGAGGACTAGCGGGAGAAGCACAGATACGCAGTATTTT.

This clone was found a few times. The rearrangement joins TRBV10-2 to TRBJ2-2; D remains ambiguous. V dropped 6 bases and J dropped 6 bases, with 11 bases sitting between them. CDR3 length: 13 amino acids. From germline, CDR1 is WSHSY and CDR2 SAAADI. CDR3 amino acids: CASSLENAGELFF. DNA for the CDR3: TGCGCCAGCAGCCTAGAAAACGCCGGGGAGCTGTTTTTT.

The chain is built from TRBV7-9 and TRBJ1-4, with D perhaps TRBD1 (6 bases). The length of the CDR3 is 14 residues. CDR1 is SEHNR, CDR2 FQNEAQ, per germline (reference sequence). V lost 2 bases and J 5 bases, leaving 9 bases between the germline ends. The chain's CDR3 is CASSLYRDNEKLFF. Here the CDR3 DNA reads TGTGCCAGCAGCTTATACAGGGACAATGAAAAACTGTTTTTT.